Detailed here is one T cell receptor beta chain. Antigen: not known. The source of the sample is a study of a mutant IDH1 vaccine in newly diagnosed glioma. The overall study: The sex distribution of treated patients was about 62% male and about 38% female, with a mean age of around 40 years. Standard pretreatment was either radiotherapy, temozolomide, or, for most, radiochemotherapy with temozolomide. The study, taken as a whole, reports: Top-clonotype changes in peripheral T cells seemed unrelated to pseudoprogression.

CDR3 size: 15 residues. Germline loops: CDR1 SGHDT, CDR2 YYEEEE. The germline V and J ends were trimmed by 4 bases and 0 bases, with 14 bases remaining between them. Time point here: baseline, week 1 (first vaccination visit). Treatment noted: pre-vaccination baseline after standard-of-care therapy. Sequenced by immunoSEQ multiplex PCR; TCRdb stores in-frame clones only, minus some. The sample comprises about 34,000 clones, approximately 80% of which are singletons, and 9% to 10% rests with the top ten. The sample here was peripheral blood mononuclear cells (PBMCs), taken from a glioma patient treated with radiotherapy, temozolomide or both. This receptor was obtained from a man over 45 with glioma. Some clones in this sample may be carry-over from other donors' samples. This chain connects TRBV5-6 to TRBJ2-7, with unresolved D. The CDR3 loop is CASSLPHSLSYEQYF. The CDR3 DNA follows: TGTGCCAGCAGCCTCCCCCACTCCCTCTCCTACGAGCAGTACTTC. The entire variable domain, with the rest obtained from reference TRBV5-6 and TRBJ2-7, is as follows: DAGVTQSPTHLIKTRGQQVTLRCSPKSGHDTVSWYQQALGQGPQFIFQYYEEEERQRGNFPDRFSGHQFPNYSSELNVNALLLGDSALYLCASSLPHSLSYEQYFGPGTRLTVT.